Presented here are 26 T cell receptor beta chains from one specimen sequenced in a study of T-cell reconstitution after alpha-beta-depleted transplantation in children. A library of TCRbeta sequences, prepared with unique molecular identifiers, was generated. One entry per CDR3 protein results from TCRdb running MiXCR on the PCR reads. The sample includes more than 500,000 distinct CDR3 sequences, roughly an eighth of them seen just once. Material: PBMCs, mostly from graft donor cells, obtained 180 days after TCRalphabeta/CD19-depleted stem cell transplant. These receptors were collected from a female patient aged 2 to 10 who had a stem cell transplant for aplastic anemia, so the T cells may come from the graft donor.

The gene calls are TRBV7-2 and TRBJ2-3; a possible D gene is TRBD2 (6 bases). The CDR3 extends over 16 amino acids. In germline, CDR1 is SGHTA, CDR2 FQGNSA. V was pared by 2 bases and J by 7 bases, with 19 bases between. The DNA for the CDR3 is TGTGCCAGCAGCTTATCGGGGGATCCGCTGGTCTATACGCAGTATTTT. It yields the protein CASSLSGDPLVYTQYF.

The V gene is TRBV7-9, the J gene TRBJ2-7, with D possibly TRBD1 on 6 matching bases. The V gene lost 5 bases and the J gene lost 2 bases, with 13 bases spanning the gap. Germline-derived CDR1 and CDR2 are SEHNR and FQNEAQ (reference sequence). The CDR3 is made up of 14 amino acids. The CDR3 sequence is CASSARQVPYEQYV. DNA for the CDR3: TGTGCCAGCAGCGCAAGACAGGTCCCCTACGAGCAGTACGTC.

V and J are TRBV7-9 and TRBJ2-7; 13 nucleotides align to TRBD2. Germline V gives CDR1 SEHNR, CDR2 FQNEAQ (reference sequence). J lost 6 bases, V lost 3 bases, and 11 bases had no gene match. The CDR3 runs to 17 residues. CDR3: CASSFPQVTSGRPEQYF. CDR3 coding DNA: TGTGCCAGCAGCTTCCCCCAGGTGACTAGCGGGAGGCCCGAGCAGTACTTC.

This chain connects TRBV28 to TRBJ2-7, with D possibly called TRBD1 or TRBD2 (6 bases each). The length of the CDR3 is 14 residues. V was trimmed by 9 bases and J by 4 bases, leaving 19 bases between them. Germline loops: CDR1 MDHEN, CDR2 SYDVKM. In nucleotides, the CDR3 is TGTGCCAGTGAGGGGGGCCAGGGAGGTTACGAGCAGTACTTC. It translates to CASEGGQGGYEQYF.

This clonotype was picked up many times. This chain connects TRBV7-2 to TRBJ2-1; D unresolved. V lost 4 bases and J lost 7, with 8 bases in between. This CDR3 has 12 residues. Looked up from germline, CDR1 is SGHTA and CDR2 is FQGNSA. For the CDR3, the DNA is TGTGCCAGCAGCTGGACCACGAATGAGCAGTTCTTC. This codes for CASSWTTNEQFF.

The V call is TRBV29-1, the J call TRBJ2-2, with D possibly being TRBD2 (5 bases). The germline gives CDR1 SQVTM, CDR2 ANQGSEA. Trimming removed 3 bases from V and 3 bases from J, with 8 bases in between. The length of the CDR3 is 13 residues. The CDR3 nucleotides are TGCAGCGTTGATGTGCGGGACACCGGGGAGCTGTTTTTT. Its translation is CSVDVRDTGELFF.

This clonotype has more than one count but fewer than ten. V is TRBV7-7 and J is TRBJ1-1; D gene unclear. This CDR3 is 13 amino acids long. With 5 bases removed from V and 5 bases from J, the gap between germline ends came to 12 bases. From germline, CDR1 is SSHAT and CDR2 FNYEAQ (reference sequence). The CDR3 DNA sequence: TGTGCCAGCAGCGCAGCACACGGAACTGAAGCTTTCTTT. Residues: CASSAAHGTEAFF.

This clonotype appeared many times. This chain joins TRBV7-9 and TRBJ2-7; D uncertain. V dropped 4 bases and J dropped 7 bases, with 8 bases sitting between them. Germline-derived CDR1 and CDR2 are SEHNR and FQNEAQ (reference sequence). The CDR3 sequence is 11 residues long. As DNA, the CDR3 is TGTGCCAGCAGCTCCGGAAGGGAGCAGTACTTC. This gives the protein CASSSGREQYF.

This clonotype was picked up a small number of times. This chain uses TRBV29-1 with TRBJ2-3; 8 bases line up with TRBD2. Germline V lookup: CDR1 SQVTM, CDR2 ANQGSEA. The CDR3 consists of 13 residues. Trimming cost V 4 bases and J 7 bases; bases outside gene matches: 7. The CDR3 loop reads CSVASGSLNTQYF. The CDR3 DNA follows: TGCAGCGTTGCGAGCGGGAGCCTTAATACGCAGTATTTT.

Only a few counts were recorded for this clonotype. This chain uses TRBV27 with TRBJ2-7; TRBD2 aligns across 8 bases. Germline assignment: CDR1 MNHEY and CDR2 SMNVEV (reference sequence). The CDR3 sequence is 16 residues long. V shed 2 bases, J shed 3 bases, and the junction held 9 bases outside the gene matches. The DNA of the CDR3 is TGTGCCAGCAGTTTACCCCCATCGGCGGGAGGCTACGAGCAGTACTTC. Its translation is CASSLPPSAGGYEQYF.

V is TRBV4-2 and J is TRBJ2-2; 7 nucleotides line up with TRBD1. V lost 1 base and J lost 4; bases outside the gene matches: 21. The CDR3 is made up of 21 amino acids. Germline assignment: CDR1 LGHNA and CDR2 YNFKEQ. Written as DNA, the CDR3 is TGTGCCAGCAGCCAAGTCGGGACAGCCCTAGGGCCCGGGGTCCTCACCGGGGAGCTGTTTTTT. Residues: CASSQVGTALGPGVLTGELFF.

Here the CDR3 reads CATSDVQGANYGYTF. The CDR3 DNA follows: TGTGCCACCAGTGACGTACAGGGCGCTAACTATGGCTACACCTTC. This sequence joins TRBV24-1 and TRBJ1-2, with D perhaps TRBD1 (6 bases). Per germline, CDR1 KGHDR and CDR2 SFDVKD. V dropped 4 bases and J dropped 0 bases, with 11 bases sitting between them. The CDR3 consists of 15 residues.

This sequence joins TRBV11-2 and TRBJ2-7, with D perhaps TRBD1 or TRBD2 (5 bases each). This CDR3 has 14 amino acids. Germline-derived CDR1 and CDR2 are SGHAT and FQNNGV. Trimming took off 3 bases at V and 1 base at J, with 10 bases between the two ends. CDR3: CASSLRGGSYEQYV. The CDR3 DNA sequence: TGTGCCAGCAGCTTGAGGGGTGGGTCCTACGAGCAGTACGTC.

V gene TRBV5-6 combines with J gene TRBJ2-1, with D uncertain. The CDR3 has 16 amino acids. Looked up from germline, CDR1 is SGHDT and CDR2 is YYEEEE. The V and J ends lost 0 bases and 3 bases respectively, with 13 bases between them. The CDR3 nucleotides read TGTGCCAGCAGCTTGGGCACCACCTTCCGCTACAATGAGCAGTTCTTC. This translates into CASSLGTTFRYNEQFF.

The V gene is TRBV4-3, the J gene TRBJ1-4, with unresolved D. The CDR3 runs to 15 residues. The V and J ends lost 3 bases and 8 bases respectively, with 16 bases between them. Per the germline V gene, CDR1 is LGHNA and CDR2 is YSLEER. CDR3 loop: CASSQVTPTREKLFF. The CDR3 region has the DNA TGCGCCAGCAGCCAGGTGACTCCGACGAGGGAAAAACTGTTTTTT.

This clonotype is medium-sized. V gene TRBV7-9 combines with J gene TRBJ2-1, with 10 positions matching TRBD2. The V gene's germline CDR1 is SEHNR and CDR2 FQNEAQ (reference sequence). The CDR3 runs to 14 residues. J gave up 4 bases and V 4 bases, and 1 base lay outside the gene matches. CDR3 sequence: CASSSSGSYNEQFF. The CDR3 DNA follows: TGTGCCAGCAGCTCTAGCGGGAGTTACAATGAGCAGTTCTTC.

This clonotype was recorded a few times. This chain connects TRBV28 to TRBJ2-5; 11 nucleotides align to TRBD2. CDR3 size: 17 residues. The V segment lost 0 bases and the J segment 2 bases; nucleotides outside the gene matches: 5. CDR1 and CDR2 (germline): MDHEN, SYDVKM. The CDR3 region is CASSLWNSGRGQETQYF. For the CDR3, the DNA is TGTGCCAGCAGTTTATGGAATAGCGGGAGGGGGCAAGAGACCCAGTACTTC. The variable domain in full, with the rest retrieved from reference TRBV28 and TRBJ2-5, is DVKVTQSSRYLVKRTGEKVFLECVQDMDHENMFWYRQDPGLGLRLIYFSYDVKMKEKGDIPEGYSVSREKKERFSLILESASTNQTSMYLCASSLWNSGRGQETQYFGPGTRLLVL.

The table lists this clonotype with a few counts. This sequence joins TRBV4-2 and TRBJ2-5; either TRBD1 or TRBD2 may fit D (5 bases each). The V and J ends lost 4 bases and 7 bases respectively, with 25 bases between them. CDR1 and CDR2 (germline): LGHNA, YNFKEQ. The CDR3 has 17 residues. CDR3 in amino acids: CASSPWVTATVGGTQYF. The CDR3 bases are TGTGCCAGCAGCCCCTGGGTAACCGCGACAGTTGGAGGGACCCAGTACTTC.

In its sample, this clonotype was seen a few times. The gene calls are TRBV4-3 and TRBJ1-1; unclear D gene. This CDR3 contains 15 residues. Trimming removed 0 bases at V and 5 bases at J, with 13 bases between. CDR1 LGHNA and CDR2 YSLEER come from the germline V gene. The CDR3 nucleotides read TGCGCCAGCAGCCAAGATGGGGTGGAGGATACTGAAGCTTTCTTT. It codes for CASSQDGVEDTEAFF.

The rearrangement links TRBV7-2 to TRBJ2-6, with 10 positions matching TRBD1. There are 17 residues in the CDR3. The germline CDR1 and CDR2 sequences are SGHTA and FQGNSA. The junction had 10 bases not matched to a gene; V was cut back by 5 bases and J by 6 bases. CDR3 bases: TGTGCCAGCAGCCTTCGACAGGGGGCAACTGAGGCCAACGTCCTGACTTTC. It specifies CASSLRQGATEANVLTF.

This clonotype has a handful of counts. The chain employs TRBV7-9 and TRBJ2-7; 14 bases are shared with TRBD2. The V gene end was trimmed by 2 bases and the J gene end by 5 bases; junction bases not matched to a gene: 8. This CDR3 contains 17 residues. Germline values: CDR1 SEHNR, CDR2 FQNEAQ (reference sequence). The CDR3 bases are TGTGCCAGCAGCTTAACCGACCCGGGACTAGCGGGAGACGAGCAGTACTTC. Amino acids: CASSLTDPGLAGDEQYF.

The table lists this clonotype with a few counts. The chain has TRBV7-9 and TRBJ2-1; D is undetermined. This CDR3 spans 15 amino acids. V dropped 5 bases and J dropped 1 base, with 12 bases sitting between them. Germline assignment: CDR1 SEHNR and CDR2 FQNEAQ (reference sequence). CDR3 loop: CASSRPSASYNEQFF. CDR3 DNA: TGTGCCAGCAGCAGGCCTAGTGCTTCCTACAATGAGCAGTTCTTC. Full variable domain (rest looked up from reference TRBV7-9 and TRBJ2-1): DTGVSQNPRHKITKRGQNVTFRCDPISEHNRLYWYRQTLGQGPEFLTYFQNEAQLEKSRLLSDRFSAERPKGSFSTLEIQRTEQGDSAMYLCASSRPSASYNEQFFGPGTRLTVL.

This clonotype has only a few counts. The rearrangement joins TRBV7-2 to TRBJ2-1; 10 bases line up with TRBD2. The V segment lost 5 bases and the J segment 4 bases; nucleotides outside the gene matches: 8. Per the germline V gene, CDR1 is SGHTA and CDR2 is FQGNSA. The CDR3 runs 16 residues. The chain's CDR3 is CASSPRAAGGYNEQFF. The CDR3 coding sequence is TGTGCCAGCAGCCCGCGGGCAGCGGGAGGGTACAATGAGCAGTTCTTC.

The chain joins TRBV5-5 to TRBJ1-5, with 7 bases matching TRBD1. V was clipped by 6 bases and J by 2 bases; unmatched bases: 8. Germline V gene lookup returns CDR1 SGHKS and CDR2 YYEKEE (reference sequence). The CDR3 spans 15 residues. CDR3 amino acids: CASNKGQGGNQPQHF. CDR3 nucleotide sequence: TGTGCCAGCAACAAGGGCCAGGGGGGCAATCAGCCCCAGCATTTT.

The V and J genes are TRBV27 and TRBJ2-7; D unresolved. The CDR3 contains 12 residues. The V and J ends lost 2 bases and 5 bases respectively, with 7 bases between them. Germline CDR1 and CDR2: MNHEY and SMNVEV (reference sequence). The CDR3 DNA reads TGTGCCAGCAGTTTAGGGTCCGACGAGCAGTACTTC. Translated: CASSLGSDEQYF.

This clonotype turned up a few times. The chain employs TRBV12-3 or TRBV12-4 and TRBJ1-6; D is unresolved. This CDR3 contains 13 residues. V lost 10 bases and J 6 bases, leaving 13 bases between the germline ends. CDR3 region: CATSVAFNSPLHF. CDR3 nucleotides: TGTGCCACCTCTGTCGCCTTTAATTCACCCCTCCACTTT.